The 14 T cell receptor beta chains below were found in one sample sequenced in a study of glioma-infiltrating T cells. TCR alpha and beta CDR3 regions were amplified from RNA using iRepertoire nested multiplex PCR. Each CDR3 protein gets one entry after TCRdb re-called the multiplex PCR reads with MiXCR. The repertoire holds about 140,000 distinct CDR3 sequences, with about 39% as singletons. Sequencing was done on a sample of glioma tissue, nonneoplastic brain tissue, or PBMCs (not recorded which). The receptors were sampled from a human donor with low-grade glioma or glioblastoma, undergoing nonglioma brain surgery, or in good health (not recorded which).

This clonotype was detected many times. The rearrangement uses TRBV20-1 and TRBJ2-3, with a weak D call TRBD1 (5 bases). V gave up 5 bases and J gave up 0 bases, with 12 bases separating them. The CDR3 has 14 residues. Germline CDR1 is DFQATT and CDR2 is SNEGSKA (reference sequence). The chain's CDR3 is CSALTETSTDTQYF. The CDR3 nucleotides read TGCAGTGCTCTGACAGAGACTAGCACAGATACGCAGTATTTT.

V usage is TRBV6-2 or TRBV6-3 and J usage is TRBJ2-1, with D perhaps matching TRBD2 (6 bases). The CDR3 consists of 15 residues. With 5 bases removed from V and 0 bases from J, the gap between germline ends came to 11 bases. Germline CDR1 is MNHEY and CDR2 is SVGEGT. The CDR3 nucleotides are TGTGCCAGCAGTCGCCCCGGGAGCTCCTACAATGAGCAGTTCTTC. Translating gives CASSRPGSSYNEQFF.

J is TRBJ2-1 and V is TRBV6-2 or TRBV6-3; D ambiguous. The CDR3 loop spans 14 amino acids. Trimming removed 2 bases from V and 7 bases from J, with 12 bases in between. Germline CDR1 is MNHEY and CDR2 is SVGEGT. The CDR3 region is CASSYPRVGNEQFF. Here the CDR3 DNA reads TGTGCCAGCAGTTACCCACGAGTGGGTAATGAGCAGTTCTTC.

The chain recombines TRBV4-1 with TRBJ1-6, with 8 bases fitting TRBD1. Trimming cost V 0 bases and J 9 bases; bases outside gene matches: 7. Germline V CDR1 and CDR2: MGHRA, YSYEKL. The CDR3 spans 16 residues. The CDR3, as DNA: TGCGCCAGCAGCCAAGACCCCGGACAGGGCAGTTCACCCCTCCACTTT. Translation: CASSQDPGQGSSPLHF.

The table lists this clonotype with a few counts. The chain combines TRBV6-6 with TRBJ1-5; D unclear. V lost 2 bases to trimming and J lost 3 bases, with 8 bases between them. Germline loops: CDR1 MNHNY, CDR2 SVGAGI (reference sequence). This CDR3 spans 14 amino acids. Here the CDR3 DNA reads TGTGCCAGCAGTTACGCCCGGGACAATCAGCCCCAGCATTTT. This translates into CASSYARDNQPQHF.

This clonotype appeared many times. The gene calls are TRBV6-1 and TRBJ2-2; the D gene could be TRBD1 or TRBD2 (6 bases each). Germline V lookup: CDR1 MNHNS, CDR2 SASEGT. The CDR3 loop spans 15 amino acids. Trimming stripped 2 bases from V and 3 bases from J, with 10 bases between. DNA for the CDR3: TGTGCCAGCAGTGAAAGGGGGGCGGACACCGGGGAGCTGTTTTTT. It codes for CASSERGADTGELFF.

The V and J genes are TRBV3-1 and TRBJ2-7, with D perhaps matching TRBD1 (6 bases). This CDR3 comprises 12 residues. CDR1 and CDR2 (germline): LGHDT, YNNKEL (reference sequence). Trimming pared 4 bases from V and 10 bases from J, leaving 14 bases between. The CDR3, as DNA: TGTGCCAGCAGCCCGGACAGAGAAAAACAGTACTTC. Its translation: CASSPDREKQYF.

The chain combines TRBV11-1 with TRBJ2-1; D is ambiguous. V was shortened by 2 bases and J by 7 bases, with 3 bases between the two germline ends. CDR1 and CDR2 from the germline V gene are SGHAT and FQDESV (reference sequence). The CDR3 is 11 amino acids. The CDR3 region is CASSLTNEQFF. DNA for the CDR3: TGTGCCAGCAGCTTAACGAATGAGCAGTTCTTC.

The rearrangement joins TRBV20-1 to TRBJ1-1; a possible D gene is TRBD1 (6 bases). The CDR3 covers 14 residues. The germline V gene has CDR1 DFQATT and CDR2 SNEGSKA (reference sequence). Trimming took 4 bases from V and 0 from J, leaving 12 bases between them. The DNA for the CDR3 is TGCAGTGCTACTGGCGGACAGATGAACACTGAAGCTTTCTTT. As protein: CSATGGQMNTEAFF.

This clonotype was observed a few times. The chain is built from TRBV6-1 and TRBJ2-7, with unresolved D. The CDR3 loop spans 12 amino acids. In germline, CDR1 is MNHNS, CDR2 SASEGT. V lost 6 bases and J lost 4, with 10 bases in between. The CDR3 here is CASSRSPYEQYF. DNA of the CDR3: TGTGCCAGCAGCCGCTCCCCGTACGAGCAGTACTTC.

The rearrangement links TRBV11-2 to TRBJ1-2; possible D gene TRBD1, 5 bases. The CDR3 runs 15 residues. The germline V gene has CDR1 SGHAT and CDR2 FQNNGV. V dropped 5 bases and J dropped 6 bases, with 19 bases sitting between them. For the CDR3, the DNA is TGTGCCAGCAGCGCACTGAGTGGGGCAGCGAATGGCTACACCTTC. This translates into CASSALSGAANGYTF. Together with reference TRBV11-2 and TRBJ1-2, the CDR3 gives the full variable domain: EAGVAQSPRYKIIEKRQSVAFWCNPISGHATLYWYQQILGQGPKLLIQFQNNGVVDDSQLPKDRFSAERLKGVDSTLKIQPAKLEDSAVYLCASSALSGAANGYTFGSGTRLTVV.

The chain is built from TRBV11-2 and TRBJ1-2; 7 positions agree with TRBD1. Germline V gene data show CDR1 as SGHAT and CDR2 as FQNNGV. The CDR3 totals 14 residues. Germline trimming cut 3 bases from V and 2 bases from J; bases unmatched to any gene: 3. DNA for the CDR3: TGTGCCAGCAGCTTGGGACAGCAAAACTATGGCTACACCTTC. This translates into CASSLGQQNYGYTF.

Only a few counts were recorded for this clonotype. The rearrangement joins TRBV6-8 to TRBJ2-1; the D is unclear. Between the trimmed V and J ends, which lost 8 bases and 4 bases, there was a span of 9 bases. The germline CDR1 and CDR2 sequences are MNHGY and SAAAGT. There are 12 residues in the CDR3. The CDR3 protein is CASAIQYNEQFF. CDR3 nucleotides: TGTGCCAGCGCGATCCAATACAATGAGCAGTTCTTC.

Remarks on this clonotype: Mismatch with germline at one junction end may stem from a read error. The CDR3 DNA follows: TGTGCCACCAGCAGAGCCCCGGGGAATTCTGAGCTCTTC. Amino acid sequence: CATSRAPGNSELF. This sequence joins TRBV15 and TRBJ2-1; the D gene is possibly TRBD2 (5 bases). The CDR3 extends over 13 amino acids. The V gene's germline CDR1 is LNHNV and CDR2 YYDKDF (reference sequence).